Presented here are 21 T cell receptor beta chains from one specimen sequenced in a study of control samples from healthy donors and cancer patients. The assay was immunoSEQ multiplex PCR, and TCRdb's table has in-frame clones only and misses some. The repertoire holds around 110,000 clones, around nine tenths seen once, with less than 3% in the top ten. The specimen sequenced was blood. These receptor sequences come from a woman in her seventies in good health.

The J gene is TRBJ1-1, the V gene TRBV4-3; D is unresolved. V was clipped by 0 bases and J by 0 bases, with 8 bases between them. The CDR3 consists of 15 residues. CDR1 LGHNA and CDR2 YSLEER come from the germline V gene. This chain's CDR3 is CASSQDGDLNTEAFF. The CDR3 nucleotides read TGCGCCAGCAGCCAAGATGGGGATCTGAACACTGAAGCTTTCTTT.

For the CDR3, the DNA is TGTGCCAGCAGCTTAAGTCCGGAGGTGCAGCCCCAGCATTTT. It specifies CASSLSPEVQPQHF. The rearrangement joins TRBV11-2 to TRBJ1-5; D unclear. Germline values: CDR1 SGHAT, CDR2 FQNNGV. The V end was cut by 2 bases, the J end by 7 bases, with 12 bases between. This CDR3 is built from 14 residues.

The V call is TRBV11-3, the J call TRBJ2-2; TRBD2 aligns across 13 bases. This CDR3 spans 16 amino acids. J gave up 6 bases and V 5 bases, and 6 bases lay outside the gene matches. Germline assignment: CDR1 SGHNT and CDR2 YENEEA. The CDR3 loop reads CASSPGTSGVSGELFF. DNA of the CDR3: TGTGCCAGCAGCCCCGGGACTAGCGGGGTGTCCGGGGAGCTGTTTTTT.

The V and J genes are TRBV4-1 and TRBJ2-1; 7 bases are shared with TRBD1. The CDR3 spans 17 residues. V was pared by 0 bases and J by 1 base, with 6 bases of the junction left unmatched. Germline CDR1 reads MGHRA; CDR2 reads YSYEKL. The CDR3 DNA sequence: TGCGCCAGCAGCCAAGAGCCAGGGGGTAAGTCCTACAATGAGCAGTTCTTC. This sequence encodes CASSQEPGGKSYNEQFF.

This sequence joins TRBV6-6 and TRBJ2-7; 8 bases align to TRBD1. V gave up 2 bases and J gave up 7 bases; unmatched junction bases: 4. Germline CDR1 reads MNHNY; CDR2 reads SVGAGI (reference sequence). CDR3 size: 13 residues. The CDR3 bases are TGTGCCAGCAGTTACCAGGGGGCGTGGGAGCAGTACTTC. The encoded protein is CASSYQGAWEQYF.

The rearrangement joins TRBV19 to TRBJ1-3, with D possibly TRBD1 on 5 matching bases. Germline V lookup: CDR1 LNHDA, CDR2 SQIVND (reference sequence). The CDR3 runs to 15 residues. V gave up 5 bases and J gave up 0 bases, with 11 bases separating them. The CDR3: CASSPRGSSGNTIYF. As DNA, the CDR3 is TGTGCCAGTAGTCCCCGGGGCTCCTCTGGAAACACCATATATTTT.

This clone was observed once. For the CDR3, the DNA is TGTGCCAGCTCCGAGGGACAGGGAGGACACACCATATATTTT. As protein: CASSEGQGGHTIYF. This chain joins TRBV18 and TRBJ1-3, with 9 bases that match TRBD1. CDR3 length equals 14 residues. Germline V gene sequence: CDR1 KGHSH, CDR2 LQKENI. V was clipped by 6 bases and J by 8 bases; unmatched bases: 8.

Points on this clone: A much larger clone differs by one base, so this may be a read error. The identical CDR3 is also encoded by other nucleotide sequences in the sample. For the CDR3, the DNA is TGTGCCAGCAGTTTAGGAGAGACCCAGTACTTC. Translating gives CASSLGETQYF. The chain combines TRBV12-3 or TRBV12-4 with TRBJ2-5; D unresolved. V lost 1 base to trimming and J lost 4 bases, with 1 base between them. The CDR3 is 11 residues long.

V is TRBV4-3 and J is TRBJ1-2, with TRBD1 identical over 7 bases. This CDR3 region has 15 residues. Per germline, CDR1 LGHNA and CDR2 YSLEER. Germline trimming cut 1 base from V and 6 bases from J; bases unmatched to any gene: 8. CDR3 nucleotide sequence: TGCGCCAGCAGCCAAGTAGACAGGGAGTCCCATGGCTACACCTTC. It is translated as CASSQVDRESHGYTF.

The CDR3 DNA reads TGTGCCAGCAACCCGGGAGGGAACACCGGGGAGCTGTTTTTT. Translated: CASNPGGNTGELFF. The chain combines TRBV11-2 with TRBJ2-2; 7 bases agree with TRBD2. The CDR3 covers 14 residues. The V gene end was trimmed by 7 bases and the J gene end by 1 base; junction bases not matched to a gene: 3. Germline values: CDR1 SGHAT, CDR2 FQNNGV. The complete variable domain, with remaining parts taken from reference TRBV11-2 and TRBJ2-2, reads EAGVAQSPRYKIIEKRQSVAFWCNPISGHATLYWYQQILGQGPKLLIQFQNNGVVDDSQLPKDRFSAERLKGVDSTLKIQPAKLEDSAVYLCASNPGGNTGELFFGEGSRLTVL.

The chain recombines TRBV24-1 with TRBJ1-5; D gene unclear. The germline V gene has CDR1 KGHDR and CDR2 SFDVKD. The CDR3 runs 13 residues. Deletions cut 4 bases from V and 1 base from J, with 4 bases between. CDR3 nucleotide sequence: TGTGCCACCAGTGACTCAAGCAATCAGCCCCAGCATTTT. Residues: CATSDSSNQPQHF.

The chain is built from TRBV6-2 or TRBV6-3 and TRBJ1-5, with TRBD1 identical over 9 bases. Germline loops: CDR1 MNHEY, CDR2 SVGEGT. The junction had 1 base not matched to a gene; V was cut back by 4 bases and J by 6 bases. This CDR3 contains 13 residues. The CDR3 protein is CASSSGQGQPQHF. The CDR3 coding sequence is TGTGCCAGCAGTTCGGGACAGGGTCAGCCCCAGCATTTT.

The chain combines TRBV7-9 with TRBJ1-2; perhaps TRBD1 as D (6 bases). The V end lost 5 bases, the J end lost 1 base, and 23 bases lay between the germline ends. Germline V gives CDR1 SEHNR, CDR2 FQNEAQ (reference sequence). This CDR3 is 18 amino acids long. This CDR3 reads CASSGGGDTRAFNYGYTF. In nucleotides, the CDR3 is TGTGCCAGCAGCGGCGGGGGGGACACCCGTGCCTTTAACTATGGCTACACCTTC.

The CDR3 DNA reads as TGTGCCAGCAGTTTTACAGGTTCACCGAACACCGGGGAGCTGTTTTTT. It yields the protein CASSFTGSPNTGELFF. V is TRBV6-6 and J is TRBJ2-2; perhaps TRBD1 as D (5 bases). The CDR3 runs to 16 residues. The germline gives CDR1 MNHNY, CDR2 SVGAGI (reference sequence). Trimming pared 4 bases from V and 0 bases from J, leaving 12 bases between.

V is TRBV7-3 and J is TRBJ1-1; TRBD1 might be the D (6 bases). This CDR3 has 15 residues. From germline, CDR1 is SGHTA and CDR2 FQGTGA. V dropped 0 bases and J dropped 5 bases, with 13 bases sitting between them. The CDR3: CASSLTAGEGTEAFF. CDR3 in DNA: TGTGCCAGCAGCTTAACGGCAGGGGAGGGGACTGAAGCTTTCTTT.

The rearrangement joins TRBV5-4 to TRBJ2-2; the match to TRBD2 covers 12 bases. CDR1 SGHNT and CDR2 YYREEE come from the germline V gene (reference sequence). V shed 1 base, J shed 1 base, and the junction held 5 bases outside the gene matches. This CDR3 comprises 18 residues. The chain's CDR3 is CASSLPSGGAWNTGELFF. For the CDR3, the DNA is TGTGCCAGCAGCTTGCCTAGCGGGGGGGCCTGGAACACCGGGGAGCTGTTTTTT.

This clone is a singleton in its sample. This sequence joins TRBV2 and TRBJ2-4; the D call may be TRBD1 or TRBD2 (5 bases each). Germline-derived CDR1 and CDR2 are SNHLY and FYNNEI. The CDR3 is 12 amino acids. Trimming took 11 bases from V and 7 from J, leaving 15 bases between them. The CDR3, as DNA: TGTGCCGGGGGACGAATCGGGAACATTCAGTACTTC. It translates to CAGGRIGNIQYF.

This chain links TRBV5-1 with TRBJ2-3, with 7 bases that match TRBD1. V lost 0 bases to trimming and J lost 4 bases; unmatched junction nucleotides: 5. The CDR3 is 15 amino acids. CDR1 and CDR2 from the germline V gene are SGHRS and YFSETQ. The CDR3 DNA follows: TGCGCCAGCAGCTTGGTACAGGGGATGGCAGATACGCAGTATTTT. It specifies CASSLVQGMADTQYF.

The chain is built from TRBV4-1 and TRBJ2-5; D is tentatively TRBD1 or TRBD2 (5 bases each). The CDR3 extends over 15 amino acids. Per germline, CDR1 MGHRA and CDR2 YSYEKL. V lost 1 base, J lost 2 bases, and 11 bases lay in between. The CDR3 region is CASSQVWDGQETQYF. The CDR3 DNA reads as TGCGCCAGCAGCCAAGTTTGGGACGGACAAGAGACCCAGTACTTC.

The rearrangement uses TRBV18 and TRBJ2-2, with D perhaps TRBD1 or TRBD2 (6 bases each). CDR3 size: 16 residues. Germline CDR1 is KGHSH and CDR2 is LQKENI. V dropped 3 bases and J dropped 4 bases, with 15 bases sitting between them. DNA for the CDR3: TGTGCCAGCTCACCGGGGTCCGGGGGCCCCACCGGGGAGCTGTTTTTT. The encoded protein is CASSPGSGGPTGELFF. The full variable domain, with the rest looked up from reference TRBV18 and TRBJ2-2, is NAGVMQNPRHLVRRRGQEARLRCSPMKGHSHVYWYRQLPEEGLKFMVYLQKENIIDESGMPKERFSAEFPKEGPSILRIQQVVRGDSAAYFCASSPGSGGPTGELFFGEGSRLTVL.

This chain joins TRBV6-5 and TRBJ2-5; D gene ambiguous. In germline, CDR1 is MNHEY, CDR2 SVGAGI. V dropped 6 bases and J dropped 1 base, with 12 bases sitting between them. The length of the CDR3 is 14 residues. The CDR3, as DNA: TGTGCCAGCAGGGGAAATGCTGTCCAAGAGACCCAGTACTTC. It specifies CASRGNAVQETQYF.